The 22 T cell receptor beta chains given below trace back to one sample, sequenced in a study of blood T cells in healthy people across ages. For the second PCR, which ran for about 7 to 11 cycles, a sample-barcoded 5' primer and a J-beta primer mix were used. TCRdb itself ran the 5' RACE reads through MiXCR, one entry per CDR3 protein. This table has about 1 million distinct CDR3 sequences, 40% to 55% appearing once. Input material: blood. The receptors were sampled from a woman aged 60-75 years in good health.

This clonotype appeared many times. The chain uses TRBV27 and TRBJ2-6; possibly TRBD2 for D (5 bases). Germline values: CDR1 MNHEY, CDR2 SMNVEV (reference sequence). V lost 11 bases to trimming and J lost 4 bases, with 15 bases between them. The CDR3 is made up of 14 amino acids. This chain's CDR3 is CASSQDSGANVLTF. CDR3 in DNA: TGTGCCTCCTCCCAGGACTCCGGGGCCAACGTCCTGACTTTC.

The chain carries TRBV28 and TRBJ2-7; a weak D match, TRBD1 (5 bases). The V end was cut by 8 bases, the J end by 3 bases, with 17 bases between. There are 14 residues in the CDR3. CDR1 and CDR2 from the germline V gene are MDHEN and SYDVKM. The CDR3 loop is CASSGRGNYYEQYF. As DNA, the CDR3 is TGTGCCAGCTCAGGAAGGGGAAACTACTACGAGCAGTACTTC.

V is TRBV6-6 and J is TRBJ2-1; maybe TRBD1 (5 bases). V gave up 2 bases and J gave up 4 bases, with 9 bases separating them. CDR3 length equals 14 residues. Germline V lookup: CDR1 MNHNY, CDR2 SVGAGI (reference sequence). CDR3 coding DNA: TGTGCCAGCAGTTACATCCAGGGTTACAATGAGCAGTTCTTC. Amino acids: CASSYIQGYNEQFF.

This chain joins TRBV27 and TRBJ1-5; maybe TRBD1 (6 bases). The V and J ends lost 8 bases and 3 bases respectively, with 17 bases between them. The CDR3 consists of 15 residues. Germline V lookup: CDR1 MNHEY, CDR2 SMNVEV (reference sequence). CDR3 sequence (DNA): TGTGCCAGCTCAGTACAGGGAGGGAACAATCAGCCCCAGCATTTT. Translating gives CASSVQGGNNQPQHF.

The rearrangement joins TRBV20-1 to TRBJ2-4; the D call may be TRBD1 or TRBD2 (5 bases each). The CDR3 spans 16 residues. Trimming shortened V by 6 bases and J by 1 base, and 19 bases separated the two germline ends. Germline CDR1 DFQATT, CDR2 SNEGSKA (reference sequence). In DNA form, the CDR3 reads TGCAGTGCCCCGGGTGAGGGGAATTTGGCCAAAAACATTCAGTACTTC. It encodes CSAPGEGNLAKNIQYF.

This clonotype was seen a handful of times. The rearrangement links TRBV29-1 to TRBJ1-2; no definite D call. The CDR3 spans 13 residues. Germline V CDR1 and CDR2: SQVTM, ANQGSEA. The ends were cut back, 3 bases at V and 4 bases at J, with 12 bases in the middle. The CDR3 protein is CSVERGSGYGYTF. The CDR3 DNA is TGCAGCGTTGAGCGAGGGTCGGGCTATGGCTACACCTTC.

The chain combines TRBV12-3 or TRBV12-4 with TRBJ1-1; 10 bases line up with TRBD1. V gave up 5 bases and J gave up 11 bases; unmatched junction bases: 8. The CDR3 has 13 residues. Written as DNA, the CDR3 is TGTGCCAGCAGTACCCGACAGGGGGCTTTGGCTTTCTTT. Encoded protein: CASSTRQGALAFF.

This clonotype was observed at least ten times. The CDR3 here is CSVVGQGYGYTF. The CDR3 nucleotides read TGCAGCGTTGTTGGACAGGGCTATGGCTACACCTTC. V and J are TRBV29-1 and TRBJ1-2, with 8 positions matching TRBD1. This CDR3 region has 12 residues. Germline CDR1 SQVTM, CDR2 ANQGSEA. The trim removed 4 bases at V and 4 bases at J, leaving 2 bases unmatched. Combining the CDR3 with reference TRBV29-1 and TRBJ1-2 gives the whole variable domain SAVISQKPSRDICQRGTSLTIQCQVDSQVTMMFWYRQQPGQSLTLIATANQGSEATYESGFVIDKFPISRPNLTFSTLTVSNMSPEDSSIYLCSVVGQGYGYTFGSGTRLTVV.

In DNA, the CDR3 is TGCGCCAGCAGCCACTTTGGGGCGGCAATCGAAGCTTTCTTT. This gives the protein CASSHFGAAIEAFF. The V and J genes are TRBV5-1 and TRBJ1-1, with TRBD1 as a possible D gene (5 bases). V was shortened by 4 bases and J by 8 bases, with 18 bases between the two germline ends. This CDR3 is built from 14 residues. Germline lookup yields CDR1 SGHRS and CDR2 YFSETQ.

The V call is TRBV5-1, the J call TRBJ2-3, with D uncertain. The length of the CDR3 is 13 residues. Trimming shortened V by 6 bases and J by 4 bases, and 12 bases separated the two germline ends. CDR1 is SGHRS and CDR2 is YFSETQ in the germline V gene. CDR3 sequence reads: CASMEQFADTQYF. CDR3 DNA sequence: TGCGCCAGCATGGAGCAATTTGCAGATACGCAGTATTTT. Filled out from reference TRBV5-1 and TRBJ2-3, the complete variable domain reads KAGVTQTPRYLIKTRGQQVTLSCSPISGHRSVSWYQQTPGQGLQFLFEYFSETQRNKGNFPGRFSGRQFSNSRSEMNVSTLELGDSALYLCASMEQFADTQYFGPGTRLTVL.

V and J are TRBV4-1 and TRBJ2-4; D might be TRBD2 (6 bases). There are 13 residues in the CDR3. The V end lost 1 base, the J end lost 12 bases, and 13 bases lay between the germline ends. The germline gives CDR1 MGHRA, CDR2 YSYEKL. The CDR3 region is CASSQGPSGDQYF. Written as DNA, the CDR3 is TGCGCCAGCAGCCAAGGCCCGTCGGGGGATCAGTACTTC.

The chain couples TRBV7-8 to TRBJ2-2; 8 nucleotides line up with TRBD2. The ends lost 6 bases at V and 3 bases at J; junction bases unmatched: 9. The CDR3 length is 16 residues. Looked up from germline, CDR1 is SGHVS and CDR2 is FQNEAQ. In nucleotides, the CDR3 is TGTGCCAGCAGTCTCAATTTAGCGGGATACACCGGGGAGCTGTTTTTT. Its translation is CASSLNLAGYTGELFF.

J is TRBJ2-4 and V is TRBV28; the match to TRBD2 covers 12 bases. The assigned J gene may be wrong: the sequence end matches TRBJ2-7 better. The germline gives CDR1 MDHEN, CDR2 SYDVKM. This CDR3 has 12 residues. CDR3 sequence: CASTSGSFEQYF. CDR3 DNA sequence: TGTGCTTCGACTAGCGGGAGTTTCGAGCAGTACTTC.

The rearrangement joins TRBV5-5 to TRBJ1-5; D possibly corresponds to TRBD1 (5 bases). CDR1 is SGHKS, CDR2 YYEKEE, per germline (reference sequence). The CDR3 loop spans 15 amino acids. V was pared by 4 bases and J by 5 bases, with 16 bases between. The CDR3 protein is CASSLTDRDYQPQHF. CDR3 nucleotides: TGTGCCAGCAGCCTTACAGACAGAGACTATCAGCCCCAGCATTTT.

The chain has TRBV10-3 and TRBJ1-5, with D possibly being TRBD1 (5 bases). The CDR3 runs to 18 residues. Trimming left V 6 bases short and J 0 bases short, with 21 bases between. Germline lookup yields CDR1 ENHRY and CDR2 SYGVKD. As DNA, the CDR3 is TGTGCCATCAGAGACCGGGACGGACCCACCTATAGCAATCAGCCCCAGCATTTT. Translated: CAIRDRDGPTYSNQPQHF.

The chain combines TRBV29-1 with TRBJ2-5; D uncertain. V lost 2 bases and J 1 base, leaving 5 bases between the germline ends. Per germline, CDR1 SQVTM and CDR2 ANQGSEA. The CDR3 is made up of 12 amino acids. CDR3 amino acids: CSVEQAQETQYF. DNA of the CDR3: TGCAGCGTTGAACAGGCCCAAGAGACCCAGTACTTC.

The V and J genes are TRBV6-6 and TRBJ1-5; 8 bases agree with TRBD1. After removal of 6 bases from V and 5 bases from J, the junction contained 9 bases not matched to a gene. CDR3 length: 15 residues. Germline V gene sequence: CDR1 MNHNY, CDR2 SVGAGI (reference sequence). This CDR3 is CASRPQGVGDQPQHF. The CDR3 DNA reads as TGTGCCAGCAGACCACAGGGGGTCGGCGATCAGCCCCAGCATTTT.

This clonotype was counted between two and nine times. The rearrangement joins TRBV4-1 to TRBJ1-1; possibly TRBD1 for D (5 bases). The germline V gene has CDR1 MGHRA and CDR2 YSYEKL. This CDR3 has 16 amino acids. V was shortened by 0 bases and J by 1 base, with 12 bases between the two germline ends. For the CDR3, the DNA is TGCGCCAGCAGCCAAGATGTGGGGACGGGGAACACTGAAGCTTTCTTT. Its translation: CASSQDVGTGNTEAFF.

This chain links TRBV7-9 with TRBJ2-1; D perhaps matches TRBD2 (6 bases). CDR3 length equals 15 residues. CDR1 SEHNR and CDR2 FQNEAQ come from the germline V gene (reference sequence). Trimming removed 5 bases from V and 0 bases from J, with 11 bases in between. The CDR3 is CASSRDSLSYNEQFF. CDR3 nucleotides: TGTGCCAGCAGCAGGGACTCCCTCTCCTACAATGAGCAGTTCTTC.

The J gene is TRBJ1-4, the V gene TRBV4-2, with a tentative D call TRBD1 (5 bases). V lost 2 bases to trimming and J lost 8 bases, with 18 bases between them. The germline CDR1 and CDR2 sequences are LGHNA and YNFKEQ. This CDR3 comprises 16 residues. Here the CDR3 reads CASSQLSQGTMEKLFF. The DNA for the CDR3 is TGTGCCAGCAGCCAATTATCGCAAGGGACGATGGAAAAACTGTTTTTT.

A few counts support this clonotype. This chain joins TRBV14 and TRBJ2-3; the D gene is possibly TRBD1 (6 bases). Trimming removed 0 bases at V and 5 bases at J, with 12 bases between. The CDR3 contains 15 residues. In germline, CDR1 is SGHDN, CDR2 FVKESK. CDR3 sequence (DNA): TGTGCCAGCAGCCAAGAAAGGACAGAACTAGATACGCAGTATTTT. Amino acids: CASSQERTELDTQYF.

The CDR3 nucleotides read TGTGCCAGCAGCCCCCAGTTAACACGGCAAACTTCTGAAGCTTTCTTT. This translates into CASSPQLTRQTSEAFF. This chain links TRBV5-5 with TRBJ1-1; unclear D gene. V was clipped by 4 bases and J by 6 bases, with 22 bases between them. CDR3 length: 16 amino acids. From germline, CDR1 is SGHKS and CDR2 YYEKEE (reference sequence).